A single TCR beta chain is shown here with its context. What it binds is unknown. The sample is drawn from a study of cytomegalovirus exposure and HLA in healthy donors. Turning to the study itself: Within an early data release were approximately 85 million unique TCRs drawn from HLA-typed donors.

The PCR ran on 60 Vbeta and 13 Jbeta primers. Clones were read by immunoSEQ multiplex PCR, and TCRdb kept only the in-frame ones, dropping some. Seen here are over 150,000 clones, around 83% observed once, and the top ten hold around 1.5%. Donors showed nominal health when sampled, although they likely had unrecorded immune exposures. The CDR3 has 13 residues. The germline CDR1 and CDR2 sequences are SEHNR and FQNEAQ (reference sequence). V gave up 1 base and J gave up 5 bases, with 9 bases separating them. Overall study findings and caveats: One variant, a missense change in DCLRE1C, was linked in a later analysis to TCR beta V- and J-gene trimming.

The chain is built from TRBV7-9 and TRBJ2-7, with D possibly TRBD1 on 5 matching bases. This TCR derives from a man aged 45-65 years in good health and CMV-seronegative. Sequencing was carried out using PBMCs. In DNA form, the CDR3 reads TGTGCCAGCAGCTTAGTAGGGGTCAACGAGCAGTACTTC. This sequence encodes CASSLVGVNEQYF.